This TCR beta chain came from a study of CD8+ T cells in alopecia areata. Notes on the study in general: Resident alphabeta T-cell populations of normal skin are likewise subject to sequencing in scalp samples.

Lesional scalp punch biopsies and peripheral blood were collected from alopecia areata patients. The sequencing template was cDNA reverse transcribed from extracted RNA. Method: immunoSEQ multiplex PCR; TCRdb's copy keeps in-frame clones and lacks some. The sample lists approximately 30,000 clones, roughly 60% seen once, with about a sixth in the top ten. The V gene lost 0 bases and the J gene lost 4 bases, with 7 bases spanning the gap. There are 13 residues in the CDR3. Germline V gene lookup returns CDR1 SGHNT and CDR2 YYREEE (reference sequence). With respect to this clone: Its matching antigen is unknown.

The specimen sequenced was NKG2D-high CD8+ T cells sorted from blood. The TCR was taken from a human donor with alopecia areata. The chain employs TRBV5-4 and TRBJ1-2; D ambiguous. The CDR3 nucleotides read TGTGCCAGCAGCTTGGGGGAGATCTATGGCTACACCTTC. Its protein product is CASSLGEIYGYTF.